This TCR beta chain was sequenced for a study of identical twins. In TCRdb, the 5' RACE reads were re-called with MiXCR into one record per CDR3 protein. Among roughly 700,000 distinct CDR3 sequences, 8% to 9% were seen once, and the ten largest hold around 0.98%. The CDR3 totals 14 residues. The germline gives CDR1 DFQATT, CDR2 SNEGSKA (reference sequence). The junction had 5 bases not matched to a gene; V was cut back by 5 bases and J by 4 bases. A further study also used this sample, focusing on yellow fever vaccine responses in identical twins.

J is TRBJ1-5 and V is TRBV20-1; 10 positions match TRBD1. The TCR was taken from a woman aged 18-29 years in good health. The sample was PBMCs. The CDR3 protein is CSAPGQGVNQPQHF. DNA for the CDR3: TGCAGTGCTCCCGGACAGGGGGTTAATCAGCCCCAGCATTTT.